This T cell receptor beta chain was sequenced for a study of beta chain features in type 1 diabetes (dated by TCRdb to 2016 to 2019). In the study overall: Mean age, gender distribution, total cell number and subset yield did not differ between patients and healthy donors. In the study, TCRB repertoires of sorted circulating CD4+ T cell subsets from recently diagnosed type 1 diabetes patients were compared with those of matched healthy donors. A total of 90 million to 120 million sorted cells were examined across all samples, and a strong correlation was observed between cell number per subset and RNA yield. Regulatory and stem cell-like memory subsets were obtained from only 8 patients and about 8 healthy donors, while naive and central memory subsets were obtained from all 30 or so donors. What the research found in general, with its limitations: In all four CD4+ subsets, TCRB CDR3 length was moderately but significantly shorter in type 1 diabetes patients. Shorter templates might be favored by PCR, yet because patient and control samples were amplified and corrected together, any such skew would affect both groups equally. Fewer insertions and more nucleotide deletions at VDJ recombination sites were observed in patients with type 1 diabetes, implying thymic rearrangement abnormalities. Naive, central memory and regulatory TCRB repertoires appeared to be more alike among patients than among healthy donors. Because cDNA rather than genomic DNA was sequenced, highly expressing activated cells could have been over-represented, although no difference in activation and CD3 levels was found between groups. Only small numbers of individuals were included in the HLA sub-analyses, which left unresolved whether HLA type had any influence on TCRB rearrangement.

The entire isolated RNA was reverse transcribed using the High Capacity cDNA Reverse Transcription Kit, and thus expressed TCRB transcripts were sequenced. Naive, central memory and regulatory T cell samples underwent deep immunoSEQ sequencing, averaging roughly 3.3 million total reads per sample. After sorted cells were lysed in RLT buffer, RNA was extracted with DNase-treated RNeasy Micro or Mini kits, with the choice depending on cell number. To prevent cross-contamination, each cell subset was processed individually, whereas patient and healthy donor samples were processed jointly. Using the immunoSEQ multiplex PCR, TCRB sequences were amplified from cDNA into 87-bp fragments spanning the CDR3 region. Sequencing of the amplicons was done on the Illumina HiSeq platform. The original methods were these. PCR bias was computationally corrected using synthetic template baselines, reads within Hamming distance 2 were collapsed, and singletons that could not be merged were discarded. Reads were aligned against IMGT to assign V, D and J genes, CDR3 length and insertions or deletions at six rearrangement sites. Within each subset, clonotype counts were normalized to sorted cell number, and only after that were true diversity and Gini coefficients computed with the tcR R package. The overlap coefficient, calculated on TCRB nucleotide sequences, was used to measure repertoire sharing. Out-of-frame TCRB sequences from naive cells were analyzed to stand in for the pre-selection repertoire. TCRdb obtained this table from immuneACCESS and retained in-frame rearrangements with V and J assigned. These tables miss some clones; where compared with another copy, unresolved V genes account for less than half of the shortfall, and the remainder is unexplained. V and J calls and clone size are given by that table; D and trimming were obtained from the DNA. This sample gives under 950,000 clones in total; 17% of them show up just once. Of the sample, 0.02% to 0.03% is held by the ten largest clones.

This clone was detected a few times. Its antigen is still unknown. Base-call qualities are not available, and no considerably larger clone is one nucleotide away. Each donor gave one peripheral blood draw, approximately 0.11 L on average, collected into heparinised tubes. A BD FACSAria II and a panel including CD45RO, CCR7, CD25, CD127, CD95 and CD27 were used to sort naive, central memory, regulatory and stem cell-like memory CD4+ T cells. Purity was above 95% for every sorted population. PBMCs were isolated immediately by Lymphoprep density gradient centrifugation and stained directly without culture. To minimize batch effects, samples were stained and sorted in pairs, one healthy donor with one patient per experiment. From V the trimming removes 6 bases and from J it removes 7 bases, while the gene matches leave 6 bases of the junction unaccounted for. The germline V gene sets CDR1 to KGHSH and CDR2 to LQKENI. The CDR3 runs 13 amino acids, cysteine and phenylalanine included. CDR3 DNA only is kept here, 39 bases in frame from base 1.

The sample was naive CD4+ T cells from blood. The cell subset or site label for this specimen denotes: true naive CD4+ T cells. The TCR originated in a young woman in good health. The rearrangement combines TRBV18 with TRBJ2-7, with 10 bases aligning to TRBD1. This receptor carries the CDR3 CASSRDRGVEQYF. Here is the DNA: TGTGCCAGCTCCCGGGACAGGGGTGTGGAGCAGTACTTC. Reference TRBV18 and TRBJ2-7 genes cover what lies past the CDR3, so the full variable domain is NAGVMQNPRHLVRRRGQEARLRCSPMKGHSHVYWYRQLPEEGLKFMVYLQKENIIDESGMPKERFSAEFPKEGPSILRIQQVVRGDSAAYFCASSRDRGVEQYFGPGTRLTVT.